This T cell receptor beta chain was documented in a study of cytomegalovirus exposure and HLA in healthy donors. Findings and caveats of the study: In the 100 to 150 validation repertoires, approximately 94% of cluster scores exceeded 0, per a later analysis.

The V gene lost 2 bases and the J gene lost 3 bases, with 13 bases spanning the gap. In germline, CDR1 is MNHEY, CDR2 SVGAGI. CDR3 length: 15 residues. Generated by immunoSEQ multiplex PCR, the TCRdb table keeps only in-frame clones and is missing some. This table holds 180,000 or so clones, roughly 86% found once. About this clone: The antigen is undetermined.

This clonotype originated in a young man in good health and CMV-seropositive. V usage is TRBV6-5 and J usage is TRBJ1-2, with D possibly TRBD1 on 5 matching bases. The sample consisted of PBMCs. For the CDR3, the DNA is TGTGCCAGCAGTTACAGCGGGGGTAATGACTATGGCTACACCTTC. Translation: CASSYSGGNDYGYTF.